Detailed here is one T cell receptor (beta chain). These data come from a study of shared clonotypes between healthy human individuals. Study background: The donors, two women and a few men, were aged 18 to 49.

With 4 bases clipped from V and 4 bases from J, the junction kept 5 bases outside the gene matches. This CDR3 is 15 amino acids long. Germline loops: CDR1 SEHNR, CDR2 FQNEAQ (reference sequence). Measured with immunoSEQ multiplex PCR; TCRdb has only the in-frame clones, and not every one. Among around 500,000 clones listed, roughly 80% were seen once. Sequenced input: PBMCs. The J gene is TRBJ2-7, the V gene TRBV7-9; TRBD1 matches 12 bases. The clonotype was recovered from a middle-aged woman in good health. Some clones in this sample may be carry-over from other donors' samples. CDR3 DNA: TGTGCCAGCAGCTCGGGACAGGGGGCCTCTTACGAGCAGTACTTC. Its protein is CASSSGQGASYEQYF.